This T cell receptor beta chain emerged from a study of cytomegalovirus exposure and HLA in healthy donors. This clone came up once. What it binds is unknown. The same CDR3 can be traced to other DNA sequences in this sample. In the PCR, 60 Vbeta and 13 Jbeta primers were used. Profiling relied on immunoSEQ multiplex PCR, and the TCRdb table lists in-frame clones only, not all of them. The sample consists of 100,000 to 150,000 clones, roughly four fifths of them appearing once. Germline V lookup: CDR1 KGHSH, CDR2 LQKENI. Trimming removed 2 bases from V and 4 bases from J; junction bases left unmatched: 0. This CDR3 has 15 residues. Study-level points and caveats: Cytomegalovirus association was assigned to some 160 TCR beta chains.

The sequence was obtained from a middle-aged woman in good health and CMV-seropositive. The specimen was PBMCs. The chain employs TRBV18 and TRBJ2-5, with 14 bases fitting TRBD2. CDR3 in amino acids: CASSPGTSGRETQYF. The DNA of the CDR3 is TGTGCCAGCTCACCAGGGACTAGCGGGAGAGAGACCCAGTACTTC.